The rows below give T cell receptor beta chains drawn from one sample of a study of regulatory T cells in long-lasting Graves disease. TCRdb analysed the multiplex PCR reads with MiXCR anew, one entry per CDR3 protein. The sample yields 300,000 to 400,000 distinct CDR3 sequences, less than 20% seen once. Sequenced here: peripheral blood mononuclear cells (PBMCs), sampled when the disease was refractory, from a patient treated with antithyroid drugs. These receptor sequences come from a female donor with Graves disease. The CDR3 runs from the conserved cysteine through the conserved F or W. Fields, in order: CDR3 DNA, CDR3 protein, D gene, clone size, J gene, V gene. A D gene is named only where the DNA matches it firmly. A clone size is listed for some rows: how often the clone was seen (once, few, many), or a class if it is expanded.

CDR3nt: TGCGCCAGCAGCTTGTCCTTTCAGGGGGTACAAGAGACCCAGTACTTC
CDR3aa: CASSLSFQGVQETQYF
d_gene: TRBD1
abundance: NA
j_gene: TRBJ2-5
v_gene: TRBV5-1

CDR3nt: TGCGCCAGCCAGTCTGAGGGGGGGGACGATGGCTACACCTTC
CDR3aa: CASQSEGGDDGYTF
d_gene: NA
abundance: few
j_gene: TRBJ1-2
v_gene: TRBV5-1

CDR3nt: TGTGCCAGCAGTGAAGCACGTACTAGCGGGAGTCTCGAGCAGTACTTC
CDR3aa: CASSEARTSGSLEQYF
d_gene: TRBD2
abundance: many
j_gene: TRBJ2-7
v_gene: TRBV2

CDR3nt: TGTGCCTCTCAGGGGGCGCGCGAGCAGTACTTC
CDR3aa: CASQGAREQYF
d_gene: TRBD1
abundance: once
j_gene: TRBJ2-7
v_gene: TRBV30

CDR3nt: TGTGCCAGCAGTGAAGCGTGGGCAGGAGGAGGCTACACCTTC
CDR3aa: CASSEAWAGGGYTF
d_gene: NA
abundance: many
j_gene: TRBJ1-2
v_gene: TRBV6-1

CDR3nt: TGCAGCGTTAGGGAACAGGGGGGCTACGAGCAGTACTTC
CDR3aa: CSVREQGGYEQYF
d_gene: TRBD1
abundance: many
j_gene: TRBJ2-7
v_gene: TRBV29-1

CDR3nt: TGTGCCAGCAGATTACCGGGACAGGGGCCTTTCACCGGGGAGCTGTTTTTT
CDR3aa: CASRLPGQGPFTGELFF
d_gene: TRBD1
abundance: few
j_gene: TRBJ2-2
v_gene: TRBV7-2

CDR3nt: TGTGCCAGCTCAAGCGGGGGTAGGGCCAACGTCCTGACTTTC
CDR3aa: CASSSGGRANVLTF
d_gene: TRBD2
abundance: many
j_gene: TRBJ2-6
v_gene: TRBV18

CDR3nt: TGTGCCAGTAGTATAGATCCGGCAGGGGCCGCCGAGCAGTACTTC
CDR3aa: CASSIDPAGAAEQYF
d_gene: NA
abundance: few
j_gene: TRBJ2-7
v_gene: TRBV19

CDR3nt: TGTGCCATCTGGGATGAATTAGGTCCGAAGAACACTGAAGCTTTCTTT
CDR3aa: CAIWDELGPKNTEAFF
d_gene: NA
abundance: many
j_gene: TRBJ1-1
v_gene: TRBV10-3

CDR3nt: TGCAGTGCTAGAGATAGCGGGGAAAATACTTACAATGAGCAGTTCTTC
CDR3aa: CSARDSGENTYNEQFF
d_gene: TRBD2
abundance: few
j_gene: TRBJ2-1
v_gene: TRBV20-1

CDR3nt: TGTGCCAGCAGCTCACAGGGTATTTCCTACGAGCAGTACTTC
CDR3aa: CASSSQGISYEQYF
d_gene: NA
abundance: many
j_gene: TRBJ2-7
v_gene: TRBV7-8

CDR3nt: TGTGCCAGCAGTTACGACGAGGGGCTCTACGAGCAGTACTTC
CDR3aa: CASSYDEGLYEQYF
d_gene: NA
abundance: NA
j_gene: TRBJ2-7
v_gene: TRBV6-9

CDR3nt: TGTGCCATCAGTGAGTCGATTACGGGAGGGCCGAATGAGCAGTTCTTC
CDR3aa: CAISESITGGPNEQFF
d_gene: TRBD2
abundance: many
j_gene: TRBJ2-1
v_gene: TRBV10-3

CDR3nt: TGTGCCTGGAGTGTCAAAGGCACTGAAGCTTTCTTT
CDR3aa: CAWSVKGTEAFF
d_gene: NA
abundance: many
j_gene: TRBJ1-1
v_gene: TRBV30

CDR3nt: TGTGCCAGCAGGTCCCGATTTAGCACAGATACGCAGTATTTT
CDR3aa: CASRSRFSTDTQYF
d_gene: NA
abundance: many
j_gene: TRBJ2-3
v_gene: TRBV11-2

CDR3nt: TGTGCCAGCAGACTTCGCGGGGCCAACGTCCTGACTTTC
CDR3aa: CASRLRGANVLTF
d_gene: NA
abundance: few
j_gene: TRBJ2-6
v_gene: TRBV28

CDR3nt: TGTGCCAGCAGTTCAGGGGGATTCGAAGGCAATCAGCCCCAGCATTTT
CDR3aa: CASSSGGFEGNQPQHF
d_gene: TRBD1
abundance: many
j_gene: TRBJ1-5
v_gene: TRBV12-3/TRBV12-4

CDR3nt: TGTGCCAGCAGCCCAGGACAGGAACCCTATGGCTACACCTTC
CDR3aa: CASSPGQEPYGYTF
d_gene: TRBD1
abundance: many
j_gene: TRBJ1-2
v_gene: TRBV7-2

CDR3nt: TGCAGTGCTAGCGGACTAGCGGGAGTGGTAGATACGCAGTATTTT
CDR3aa: CSASGLAGVVDTQYF
d_gene: TRBD2
abundance: few
j_gene: TRBJ2-3
v_gene: TRBV20-1

CDR3nt: TGCGCCAGCAGTTACTCGGGACCGAGCTACGAGCAGTACTTC
CDR3aa: CASSYSGPSYEQYF
d_gene: NA
abundance: NA
j_gene: TRBJ2-7
v_gene: TRBV5-1

CDR3nt: TGTGCCAGCAGCTCCCGGGGAGGGGGCATTCAGCCCCAGCATTTT
CDR3aa: CASSSRGGGIQPQHF
d_gene: TRBD1
abundance: NA
j_gene: TRBJ1-5
v_gene: TRBV7-8

CDR3nt: TGTGCCAGCAGACCCACGGGACAGCGGAACTACGAGCAGTACTTC
CDR3aa: CASRPTGQRNYEQYF
d_gene: TRBD1
abundance: few
j_gene: TRBJ2-7
v_gene: TRBV27

CDR3nt: TGTGCCAGCTCATCGGGACAGGGGGCCGGTGAAAAACTGTTTTTT
CDR3aa: CASSSGQGAGEKLFF
d_gene: TRBD1
abundance: many
j_gene: TRBJ1-4
v_gene: TRBV18

CDR3nt: TGTGCCAGCACCATACCTCGGCAGACTCGTGGCACCGGGGAGCTGTTTTTT
CDR3aa: CASTIPRQTRGTGELFF
d_gene: NA
abundance: few
j_gene: TRBJ2-2
v_gene: TRBV9

CDR3nt: TGTGCCAGCAGCCAAGATTGGACAGGGGGTTACGAGCAGTACTTC
CDR3aa: CASSQDWTGGYEQYF
d_gene: TRBD1
abundance: NA
j_gene: TRBJ2-7
v_gene: TRBV4-2

CDR3nt: TGTGCCAGCAGTGACCCGGGACTCCTAAACAATGAGCAGTTCTTC
CDR3aa: CASSDPGLLNNEQFF
d_gene: NA
abundance: few
j_gene: TRBJ2-1
v_gene: TRBV2

CDR3nt: TGTGCTAGTGGCGCCCTTTCGGAGCAGTACTTC
CDR3aa: CASGALSEQYF
d_gene: NA
abundance: many
j_gene: TRBJ2-7
v_gene: TRBV12-5

CDR3nt: TGTGCCAGCATAAGTACTTATCTTGGGGGCACCGGGGAGCTGTTTTTT
CDR3aa: CASISTYLGGTGELFF
d_gene: NA
abundance: NA
j_gene: TRBJ2-2
v_gene: TRBV2

CDR3nt: TGTGCCAGCAGCCACAACAGGGGCACTGAAGCTTTCTTT
CDR3aa: CASSHNRGTEAFF
d_gene: TRBD1
abundance: many
j_gene: TRBJ1-1
v_gene: TRBV3-1

CDR3nt: TGTGCCGGCAAAACACAGGGCCAGTATGGCTACACCTTC
CDR3aa: CAGKTQGQYGYTF
d_gene: NA
abundance: many
j_gene: TRBJ1-2
v_gene: TRBV2

CDR3nt: TGTGCCAGCACCACCGGGACGTTAGGCTATGGCTACACCTTC
CDR3aa: CASTTGTLGYGYTF
d_gene: NA
abundance: NA
j_gene: TRBJ1-2
v_gene: TRBV7-3

CDR3nt: TGTGCCATCAGTGAGCAGGGGACCCACACAGATACGCAGTATTTT
CDR3aa: CAISEQGTHTDTQYF
d_gene: NA
abundance: NA
j_gene: TRBJ2-3
v_gene: TRBV10-3

CDR3nt: TGCGCCAGCAGCCCCGGACAGGGGACCGAGACCCAGTACTTC
CDR3aa: CASSPGQGTETQYF
d_gene: TRBD1
abundance: NA
j_gene: TRBJ2-5
v_gene: TRBV5-1

CDR3nt: TGCGCCAGCAGCCAATCTCCCACAGGGCATTCTGGAAACACCATATATTTT
CDR3aa: CASSQSPTGHSGNTIYF
d_gene: NA
abundance: NA
j_gene: TRBJ1-3
v_gene: TRBV4-3

CDR3nt: TGTGCCAGCAGCTCCGAGCTCTCCTACGAGCAGTACTTC
CDR3aa: CASSSELSYEQYF
d_gene: NA
abundance: NA
j_gene: TRBJ2-7
v_gene: TRBV7-2

CDR3nt: TGTGCCAGCAGCTTAAAGGGGCCCCGGTTACAAGCTAACTATGGCTACACCTTC
CDR3aa: CASSLKGPRLQANYGYTF
d_gene: NA
abundance: many
j_gene: TRBJ1-2
v_gene: TRBV7-3

CDR3nt: TGTGCCAGCAGTGTCCGGGACAGGGTTCGTCAAGACATTCAGTACTTC
CDR3aa: CASSVRDRVRQDIQYF
d_gene: TRBD1
abundance: many
j_gene: TRBJ2-4
v_gene: TRBV12-3/TRBV12-4

CDR3nt: TGTGCCAGCAGATCCGTCCGAGGGGGTGGAAACACCATATATTTT
CDR3aa: CASRSVRGGGNTIYF
d_gene: NA
abundance: few
j_gene: TRBJ1-3
v_gene: TRBV11-2

CDR3nt: TGTGCCAGCAGCTTAACGCGGGGGGCGACATACGAGCAGTACTTC
CDR3aa: CASSLTRGATYEQYF
d_gene: TRBD2
abundance: many
j_gene: TRBJ2-7
v_gene: TRBV7-9

CDR3nt: TGTGCCAGCAGTCCCCGGGACAGCACCTACGAGCAGTACTTC
CDR3aa: CASSPRDSTYEQYF
d_gene: TRBD1
abundance: few
j_gene: TRBJ2-7
v_gene: TRBV6-1

CDR3nt: TGTGCCAGCAGTAGAATCCAGGGGGCGTTGGGGAATACTGAAGCTTTCTTT
CDR3aa: CASSRIQGALGNTEAFF
d_gene: TRBD1
abundance: few
j_gene: TRBJ1-1
v_gene: TRBV11-2

CDR3nt: TGTGCCAGCAGCTTAGATTATAAGGGGGCGGTGGGCTACACCTTC
CDR3aa: CASSLDYKGAVGYTF
d_gene: TRBD1
abundance: many
j_gene: TRBJ1-2
v_gene: TRBV7-2

CDR3nt: TGTGCCAGCACCACATACTCCCGGGAGCGGGGGGAGCTGTTTTTT
CDR3aa: CASTTYSRERGELFF
d_gene: NA
abundance: many
j_gene: TRBJ2-2
v_gene: TRBV5-5

CDR3nt: TGCAGTGCTAGAGATACCAGGGAATATGGCTACACCTTC
CDR3aa: CSARDTREYGYTF
d_gene: NA
abundance: NA
j_gene: TRBJ1-2
v_gene: TRBV20-1

CDR3nt: TGTGCCAGCAGGGAGGGCGGGGTGAATCAGCCCCAGCATTTT
CDR3aa: CASREGGVNQPQHF
d_gene: NA
abundance: NA
j_gene: TRBJ1-5
v_gene: TRBV6-2/TRBV6-3

CDR3nt: TGTGCCAGCAGTTCTCCGTGGGCCAAAAACATTCAGTACTTC
CDR3aa: CASSSPWAKNIQYF
d_gene: NA
abundance: few
j_gene: TRBJ2-4
v_gene: TRBV7-9

CDR3nt: TGTGCCAGCAGCCAGGGGTCTGCTAGCGGGCAGTTCTTC
CDR3aa: CASSQGSASGQFF
d_gene: NA
abundance: NA
j_gene: TRBJ2-1
v_gene: TRBV6-1

CDR3nt: TGTGCCCCGGAAAACACCATATATTTT
CDR3aa: CAPENTIYF
d_gene: NA
abundance: NA
j_gene: TRBJ1-3
v_gene: TRBV15

CDR3nt: TGTGCCAGCCAGGGGTGGGATTCCGGGGAGCTGTTTTTT
CDR3aa: CASQGWDSGELFF
d_gene: NA
abundance: many
j_gene: TRBJ2-2
v_gene: TRBV12-3/TRBV12-4

CDR3nt: TGTGCCAGCAGCTTAACTTACAGGGTTGGCTACACCTTC
CDR3aa: CASSLTYRVGYTF
d_gene: NA
abundance: many
j_gene: TRBJ1-2
v_gene: TRBV11-2

CDR3nt: TGCGCCAGCAGCCACACCTACGGTCAATACGAGCAGTACTTC
CDR3aa: CASSHTYGQYEQYF
d_gene: NA
abundance: NA
j_gene: TRBJ2-7
v_gene: TRBV4-1

CDR3nt: TGCGCCAGCAGCCACCCCCGGAACCCGGGAGTAGCGGGAGCGGTCGGGGGGGAGCTGTTTTTT
CDR3aa: CASSHPRNPGVAGAVGGELFF
d_gene: TRBD2
abundance: NA
j_gene: TRBJ2-2
v_gene: TRBV4-1

CDR3nt: TGTGCCAGCAGTGAGGGGGGGGGGAGTCAAGAGACCCAGTACTTC
CDR3aa: CASSEGGGSQETQYF
d_gene: TRBD2
abundance: many
j_gene: TRBJ2-5
v_gene: TRBV6-1

CDR3nt: TGTGCCAGCAGACCTATCCTTAGCGGGAGAATCCCCTACGAGCAGTACTTC
CDR3aa: CASRPILSGRIPYEQYF
d_gene: TRBD2
abundance: NA
j_gene: TRBJ2-7
v_gene: TRBV6-1

CDR3nt: TGTGCCAGCAGCCAAGGCGGACAGGGGCATTCACCCCTCCACTTT
CDR3aa: CASSQGGQGHSPLHF
d_gene: TRBD1
abundance: many
j_gene: TRBJ1-6
v_gene: TRBV3-1

CDR3nt: TGTGCCAGCAGTCCCTTTAGCGGGAGGCCCACCGGGGAGCTGTTTTTT
CDR3aa: CASSPFSGRPTGELFF
d_gene: TRBD2
abundance: many
j_gene: TRBJ2-2
v_gene: TRBV28

CDR3nt: TGTGCCAGCAGCGACCTACGCAATGAGCAGTTCTTC
CDR3aa: CASSDLRNEQFF
d_gene: NA
abundance: NA
j_gene: TRBJ2-1
v_gene: TRBV12-3/TRBV12-4

CDR3nt: TGCGCCAGCAGCTCGACAGGGGAGGGAGCGGCTTTCTTT
CDR3aa: CASSSTGEGAAFF
d_gene: TRBD1
abundance: many
j_gene: TRBJ1-1
v_gene: TRBV4-1